The 28 T cell receptor beta chains below come from one sample, sequenced in a study of T cell changes during pregnancy in multiple sclerosis. Some clones are missing from TCRdb's copy, which holds only in-frame ones; the method was immunoSEQ multiplex PCR. The data contain 50,000 or so clones, around 92% of them seen just once; the ten biggest clones take up 0.6% to 0.85%. This sample comprised CD4+ T cells from peripheral blood mononuclear cells, obtained in the third trimester of pregnancy. The receptors originated from a female donor with multiple sclerosis, enrolled in a pregnancy study.

J is TRBJ2-1 and V is TRBV5-1; 9 bases fit TRBD1. The germline gives CDR1 SGHRS, CDR2 YFSETQ. V lost 0 bases to trimming and J lost 6 bases; unmatched junction nucleotides: 1. The CDR3 length is 14 residues. In DNA, the CDR3 is TGCGCCAGCAGCTTGGGGGACAGGGCCAATGAGCAGTTCTTC. Its translation is CASSLGDRANEQFF. Using reference TRBV5-1 and TRBJ2-1 for the parts outside the CDR3, the full variable domain is KAGVTQTPRYLIKTRGQQVTLSCSPISGHRSVSWYQQTPGQGLQFLFEYFSETQRNKGNFPGRFSGRQFSNSRSEMNVSTLELGDSALYLCASSLGDRANEQFFGPGTRLTVL.

The gene calls are TRBV5-6 and TRBJ2-2; 8 bases are a match to TRBD1. The germline gives CDR1 SGHDT, CDR2 YYEEEE. The CDR3 spans 15 residues. V dropped 0 bases and J dropped 7; count of bases not matched to a gene: 5. CDR3 sequence (DNA): TGTGCCAGCAGCTTGGAACAGGGGGTGGTCGGGGAGCTGTTTTTT. This translates into CASSLEQGVVGELFF.

The rearrangement links TRBV7-2 to TRBJ2-6, with TRBD1 matching over 8 bases. Germline V gene lookup returns CDR1 SGHTA and CDR2 FQGNSA. With 4 bases clipped from V and 2 bases from J, the junction kept 7 bases outside the gene matches. The CDR3 has 17 residues. CDR3 DNA sequence: TGTGCCAGCAGCTCCTCGACAGGGGTAGCTGGGGCCAACGTCCTGACTTTC. The encoded protein is CASSSSTGVAGANVLTF.

This sequence joins TRBV30 and TRBJ1-2; tentatively, D is TRBD1 (5 bases). The CDR3 has 16 residues. CDR1 GTSNPN and CDR2 SVGIG come from the germline V gene (reference sequence). Between the trimmed V and J ends, which lost 3 bases and 4 bases, there was a span of 21 bases. The CDR3 region is CAWRRIRDGGGYGYTF. In DNA form, the CDR3 reads TGTGCCTGGAGGAGAATCCGGGACGGCGGGGGCTATGGCTACACCTTC.

CDR3 DNA sequence: TGTGCCAGCTCATTACAGGGAATCAATGAAAAACTGTTTTTT. It specifies CASSLQGINEKLFF. The gene calls are TRBV18 and TRBJ1-4; D perhaps matches TRBD1 (6 bases). There are 14 residues in the CDR3. From germline, CDR1 is KGHSH and CDR2 LQKENI. Trimming left V 5 bases short and J 5 bases short, with 12 bases between.

The V and J genes are TRBV9 and TRBJ1-6; unclear D gene. Germline lookup yields CDR1 SGDLS and CDR2 YYNGEE. V lost 0 bases, J lost 5 bases, and 6 bases lay in between. The CDR3 contains 14 residues. The CDR3 protein is CASSVAQHNSPLHF. The CDR3 DNA reads as TGTGCCAGCAGCGTAGCACAGCATAATTCACCCCTCCACTTT.

V is TRBV10-3 and J is TRBJ2-5; TRBD2 matches 12 bases. Germline CDR1 is ENHRY and CDR2 is SYGVKD. The CDR3 contains 14 residues. With V trimmed by 8 bases and J by 4 bases, 5 bases remained unmatched. In nucleotides, the CDR3 is TGTGCCATCGCTAGCGGGGGGGCCTTAGAGACCCAGTACTTC. Residues: CAIASGGALETQYF.

In DNA, the CDR3 is TGTGCCAGCTCACCACCGACAGGGGGCATCTACGAGCAGTACTTC. This translates into CASSPPTGGIYEQYF. V and J are TRBV18 and TRBJ2-7; 10 bases match TRBD1. The CDR3 is 15 amino acids. J gave up 3 bases and V 0 bases, and 2 bases lay outside the gene matches. The germline gives CDR1 KGHSH, CDR2 LQKENI.

Of note for this clone: One end of the junction fails to match germline, which may point to a read error. This chain uses TRBV5-6 with TRBJ2-2; 9 nucleotides agree with TRBD1. The CDR3 consists of 17 residues. Germline V lookup: CDR1 SGHDT, CDR2 YYEEEE. CDR3 protein: CASTLGTGWLNTGELFF. In DNA, the CDR3 is TGTGCCAGCACCTTGGGGACAGGGTGGTTGAACACCGGGGAGCTGTTTTTT.

The chain employs TRBV2 and TRBJ1-2, with D unresolved. The CDR3 is made up of 14 amino acids. Germline V gene lookup returns CDR1 SNHLY and CDR2 FYNNEI. The V end lost 3 bases, the J end lost 2 bases, and 10 bases lay between the germline ends. DNA of the CDR3: TGTGCCAGCAGTGATGAACACAGCAACTATGGCTACACCTTC. Translation gives CASSDEHSNYGYTF.

The table lists this clone with a count of one. The chain combines TRBV7-2 with TRBJ2-3, with TRBD2 identical over 12 bases. CDR1 is SGHTA, CDR2 FQGNSA, per germline. CDR3 length: 16 amino acids. After removal of 4 bases from V and 7 bases from J, the junction contained 9 bases not matched to a gene. Here the CDR3 reads CASSSASGGAGNTQYF. Written as DNA, the CDR3 is TGTGCCAGCAGCTCCGCTAGCGGGGGGGCTGGGAATACGCAGTATTTT.

V gene TRBV5-6 combines with J gene TRBJ1-1; D uncertain. V shed 5 bases and J shed 12 bases, with 23 bases lying between them. The CDR3 consists of 14 residues. Germline loops: CDR1 SGHDT, CDR2 YYEEEE. The CDR3 loop reads CASRTSPGAEGTFF. CDR3 DNA sequence: TGTGCCAGCAGAACTAGTCCGGGAGCCGAAGGGACTTTCTTT.

The chain has TRBV5-4 and TRBJ1-6; 7 nucleotides align to TRBD1. The CDR3 is 16 amino acids. Germline CDR1 SGHNT, CDR2 YYREEE (reference sequence). The J segment lost 7 bases and the V segment lost 4 bases, leaving 11 bases of the junction unmatched. CDR3 DNA: TGTGCCAGCAGCCCAGACAGGGTTTTTGAAAATTCACCCCTCCACTTT. Protein: CASSPDRVFENSPLHF.

The chain couples TRBV5-8 to TRBJ1-5; maybe TRBD1 (5 bases). This CDR3 is built from 15 residues. Germline V CDR1 and CDR2: SGHTS, YDEGEE. V was cut by 0 bases and J by 4 bases, with 11 bases left in between. CDR3 protein: CASSLAGASNQPQHF. CDR3 DNA: TGTGCCAGCAGCTTGGCTGGGGCGAGTAATCAGCCCCAGCATTTT.

The rearrangement uses TRBV5-4 and TRBJ2-7, with TRBD2 matching 11 bases. J was trimmed by 6 bases and V by 4 bases; bases with no gene match: 12. This CDR3 contains 16 residues. Germline V lookup: CDR1 SGHNT, CDR2 YYREEE (reference sequence). The CDR3 reads CASSLRLAGRMGEQYF. The CDR3 DNA reads TGTGCCAGCAGCCTTCGACTAGCGGGACGCATGGGCGAGCAGTACTTC.

J is TRBJ1-1 and V is TRBV7-9; D gene ambiguous. Between the trimmed V and J ends, which lost 3 bases and 4 bases, there was a span of 15 bases. The germline gives CDR1 SEHNR, CDR2 FQNEAQ (reference sequence). This CDR3 contains 15 residues. CDR3 protein: CASSLEVGFGTEAFF. CDR3 in DNA: TGTGCCAGCAGCTTGGAGGTCGGGTTTGGCACTGAAGCTTTCTTT.

The genes are TRBV6-1 and TRBJ1-5; D possibly corresponds to TRBD1 (6 bases). CDR1 is MNHNS, CDR2 SASEGT, per germline. The V gene lost 3 bases and the J gene lost 0 bases, with 12 bases spanning the gap. This CDR3 has 16 residues. Here the CDR3 DNA reads TGTGCCAGCAGTGATCCGGGGGGCATTAGCAATCAGCCCCAGCATTTT. It is translated as CASSDPGGISNQPQHF.

The V gene is TRBV5-8, the J gene TRBJ2-1, with TRBD2 as a possible D gene (7 bases). Germline lookup yields CDR1 SGHTS and CDR2 YDEGEE. The CDR3 is made up of 14 amino acids. The ends were cut back, 4 bases at V and 8 bases at J, with 16 bases in the middle. The CDR3 DNA reads TGTGCCAGCAGCGTGAGGGGGGGGCTTTATGAGCAGTTCTTC. This gives the protein CASSVRGGLYEQFF.

The chain uses TRBV9 and TRBJ1-2, with TRBD1 matching over 8 bases. CDR1 and CDR2 from the germline V gene are SGDLS and YYNGEE. This CDR3 has 12 amino acids. For the CDR3, the DNA is TGTCAAGTCGAGGACAGGGCCTATGGCTACACCTTC. It codes for CQVEDRAYGYTF.

The chain links TRBV5-1 to TRBJ2-1, with 13 bases aligning to TRBD2. The CDR3 runs 19 residues. Germline-derived CDR1 and CDR2 are SGHRS and YFSETQ. The junction had 14 bases not matched to a gene; V was cut back by 3 bases and J by 5 bases. The CDR3 coding sequence is TGCGCCAGCAGCTCCCTTCGCCTCGAGACTAGCGGGGGGCACAATGAGCAGTTCTTC. Its protein is CASSSLRLETSGGHNEQFF.

This clone was observed a handful of times. The V and J genes are TRBV18 and TRBJ2-2; D unclear. Germline loops: CDR1 KGHSH, CDR2 LQKENI. V was clipped by 3 bases and J by 7 bases, with 9 bases between them. The length of the CDR3 is 13 residues. The CDR3 DNA reads TGTGCCAGCTCACCCCTCCCGGGCGGGGAGCTGTTTTTT. Amino acids: CASSPLPGGELFF.

This rearrangement joins TRBV28 to TRBJ2-1; 8 bases line up with TRBD1. The CDR3 runs to 15 residues. With 4 bases clipped from V and 3 bases from J, the junction kept 5 bases outside the gene matches. CDR1 MDHEN and CDR2 SYDVKM come from the germline V gene. Written as DNA, the CDR3 is TGTGCCAGCAGTTCAACCACAGGGGGCTACAATGAGCAGTTCTTC. Residues: CASSSTTGGYNEQFF.

J is TRBJ2-5 and V is TRBV5-4, with 9 bases that match TRBD1. CDR3 size: 16 residues. The V and J ends lost 2 bases and 0 bases, in that order; junction bases with no gene match: 5. Germline CDR1 SGHNT, CDR2 YYREEE (reference sequence). This CDR3 reads CASSLGQGRYQETQYF. The CDR3 coding sequence is TGTGCCAGCAGCTTAGGACAGGGGAGGTACCAAGAGACCCAGTACTTC.

The chain couples TRBV7-8 to TRBJ1-1, with D unresolved. Trimming shortened V by 2 bases and J by 1 base, and 14 bases separated the two germline ends. Per the germline V gene, CDR1 is SGHVS and CDR2 is FQNEAQ. The CDR3 is 16 residues long. CDR3 in DNA: TGTGCCAGCAGCTTAAGCACTACCTCGAGGAACACTGAAGCTTTCTTT. As protein: CASSLSTTSRNTEAFF.

V gene TRBV6-1 combines with J gene TRBJ1-1; TRBD1 matches at 8 bases. With 5 bases clipped from V and 4 bases from J, the junction kept 9 bases outside the gene matches. In germline, CDR1 is MNHNS, CDR2 SASEGT. The CDR3 is 15 residues long. The CDR3: CASSSQTGVGTEAFF. The CDR3 DNA reads TGTGCCAGCAGTTCCCAGACAGGGGTGGGCACTGAAGCTTTCTTT.

This chain uses TRBV4-2 with TRBJ1-2, with 7 bases identical to TRBD1. The germline V gene encodes CDR1 LGHNA and CDR2 YNFKEQ. The V segment lost 4 bases and the J segment 6 bases; nucleotides outside the gene matches: 8. CDR3 length: 14 amino acids. CDR3 in DNA: TGTGCCAGCAGCCGACCGGGACAGCCTCATGGCTACACCTTC. As protein: CASSRPGQPHGYTF.

The chain joins TRBV7-3 to TRBJ2-2; D possibly corresponds to TRBD2 (5 bases). CDR3 size: 17 residues. With 5 bases removed from V and 7 bases from J, the gap between germline ends came to 23 bases. Germline CDR1 is SGHTA and CDR2 is FQGTGA. CDR3 region: CASSPAGSVSGNGELFF. DNA for the CDR3: TGTGCCAGCAGCCCCGCTGGGAGCGTATCGGGCAACGGGGAGCTGTTTTTT.

The chain is built from TRBV9 and TRBJ1-1; D remains ambiguous. V lost 3 bases to trimming and J lost 1 base, with 7 bases between them. Germline CDR1 is SGDLS and CDR2 is YYNGEE. The length of the CDR3 is 13 residues. CDR3 nucleotide sequence: TGTGCCAGCAGCGGCGACAAGAACACTGAAGCTTTCTTT. Its translation is CASSGDKNTEAFF.